This T cell receptor (beta chain) was found in a study of blood T cell repertoires in COVID-19. About the research overall: PBMCs, B-cell-depleted T cells, or T cells provided the cDNA or gDNA that made up the material.

Authors' data handling: Cell counts per sample came from amplifying reference gene primers. This table comes from immunoSEQ multiplex PCR, and its TCRdb copy is limited to in-frame clones, with some not included. From that table come the V and J calls and clone size; the DNA was used to work out D and trimming. The repertoire holds about 180,000 clones, with about 84% as singletons. Trimming at V came to 2 bases and at J to 1 base, leaving 15 bases not matched to a gene. The CDR3 runs 20 residues. The germline V gene has CDR1 SGHVS and CDR2 FNYEAQ. This chain joins TRBV7-6 and TRBJ2-3, with 10 bases that match TRBD1. The TCR originated in a woman aged 30 to 39 who had recovered from COVID-19. The material sequenced was PBMCs or T cells enriched from blood (not recorded which). Here the CDR3 DNA reads TGTGCCAGCAGCTTAACGCTGGGTCCGGGACAGGGGTTTGGCACAGATACGCAGTATTTT. Translated: CASSLTLGPGQGFGTDTQYF. Variable domain in full (rest from reference TRBV7-6 and TRBJ2-3): GAGVSQSPRYKVTKRGQDVALRCDPISGHVSLYWYRQALGQGPEFLTYFNYEAQQDKSGLPNDRFSAERPEGSISTLTIQRTEQRDSAMYRCASSLTLGPGQGFGTDTQYFGPGTRLTVL.